This entry features one T cell receptor (beta chain) sequence. The sample is drawn from a study of blood T cell repertoires in COVID-19. At the level of the study: Samples taken during acute and convalescent COVID-19 were collected in the United States, Italy and Spain. Sources were T cells, B-cell-depleted T cells, or PBMCs; the material itself was cDNA or gDNA.

Looked up from germline, CDR1 is SGHKS and CDR2 is YYEKEE (reference sequence). The V segment lost 4 bases and the J segment 5 bases; nucleotides outside the gene matches: 5. This CDR3 is built from 13 residues. Authors' methods: Amplification from reference gene primers served as the basis for estimated nucleated cell counts. Repertoires were generated with immunoSEQ multiplex PCR, while TCRdb's copy carries only in-frame clones and drops some. The V and J calls and clone size are taken from that table; D and trimming were inferred from the DNA. This sample has tens of thousands of clones; approximately 90% occur once, and the top ten carry about 39%.

The chain links TRBV5-5 to TRBJ2-5; TRBD1 agrees at 7 bases. This clonotype originated in a man aged 55 to 70 with active or convalescent COVID-19. Sequenced input: peripheral blood. DNA of the CDR3: TGTGCCAGCAGCCCAGGGGGTGGGGAGACCCAGTACTTC. Translation gives CASSPGGGETQYF. Full variable domain (rest looked up from reference TRBV5-5 and TRBJ2-5): DAGVTQSPTHLIKTRGQQVTLRCSPISGHKSVSWYQQVLGQGPQFIFQYYEKEERGRGNFPDRFSARQFPNYSSELNVNALLLGDSALYLCASSPGGGETQYFGPGTRLLVL.